The present T cell receptor (beta chain) was sequenced within a study of T cell responses to AZD1222 COVID-19 vaccine. Study results and limitations: When two AZD1222 doses had been given, Spike-specific TCR breadth and depth rose. Repertoires were obtained only post-peak T cell response. Clonal diversity may have been underestimated in mostly white British donors.

Sequencing used immunoSEQ multiplex PCR; TCRdb keeps in-frame clones, though not all of them. This sample has roughly 87,000 clones, with about nine tenths found just once. Second-dose intervals of approximately 4 or approximately 12 weeks were pooled. Comments on this clone: Its antigen is unknown.

V lost 3 bases to trimming and J lost 0 bases, with 12 bases between them. CDR3 size: 15 residues. Germline V lookup: CDR1 LNHDA, CDR2 SQIVND (reference sequence). This sequence was found in an adult who received the AZD1222 COVID-19 vaccine. The V gene is TRBV19, the J gene TRBJ2-7, with D unresolved. Sequences were derived from peripheral blood, sampled 28 days after the second AZD1222 dose. CDR3 in amino acids: CASSIQGRSSYEQYF. CDR3 bases: TGTGCCAGTAGTATTCAAGGAAGGTCCTCCTACGAGCAGTACTTC.